Listed here are 2 T cell receptor beta chains from one sample, sequenced in a study of blood T cells in healthy people across ages. For the second PCR, which ran for roughly 7 to 11 cycles, a sample-barcoded 5' primer and a J-beta primer mix were used. TCRdb processed the 5' RACE reads anew with MiXCR; each CDR3 protein has one entry. The sample yields about 780,000 distinct CDR3 sequences, around 50% seen once. The sequencing sample was made of blood. The receptors were sampled from a man at least 80 years old in good health.

V and J are TRBV13 and TRBJ2-2; D is possibly TRBD1 (5 bases). The CDR3 is 17 residues long. Germline CDR1 PRHDT, CDR2 FYEKMQ (reference sequence). The ends were cut back, 1 base at V and 1 base at J, with 13 bases in the middle. CDR3 protein: CASSLEGLALNTGELFF. CDR3 sequence (DNA): TGTGCCAGCAGCTTAGAGGGGCTTGCGTTGAACACCGGGGAGCTGTTTTTT.

This clonotype was recorded only once. The chain carries TRBV2 and TRBJ2-7; 14 nucleotides line up with TRBD2. The J call may be mistaken, given a closer DNA end match to TRBJ2-5. This CDR3 comprises 14 residues. Germline CDR1 reads SNHLY; CDR2 reads FYNNEI. The CDR3 here is CAISGTSGRETQYF. The CDR3, as DNA: TGTGCCATATCCGGGACTAGCGGGAGAGAGACCCAGTACTTC.